What follows describes a single T cell receptor (beta chain). In this sample, this clonotype turned up many times. Its target antigen remains unknown. Nothing much larger sits one base from this clone, and base qualities are not available. This specimen comes from a study of T cells in Graves' hyperthyroidism and ophthalmopathy (dated by TCRdb to between 2017 and 2020). About the investigation overall: Peripheral blood samples were taken at the time of initial diagnosis, prior to any treatment. To identify TCR V-J signatures that set the groups apart, the researchers used a discovery cohort of more than 95 patients, made up of 43 with Graves' ophthalmopathy and 55 to 65 with stable Graves' hyperthyroidism. Whether ophthalmopathy could be predicted prospectively was tested in an independent validation cohort made up of fewer than 20 hyperthyroidism patients plus 17 patients who later progressed to ophthalmopathy. The roughly 91 discovery patients were randomly split 7:3 into training and test sets. In roughly six Graves' hyperthyroidism patients, the study also compared T-cell repertoires from thyroid tissue with T-cell repertoires from blood. After blood sampling, hyperthyroidism patients were treated with methimazole at a starting dose of 30 mg daily, and ophthalmopathy patients were treated with high-dose intravenous methylprednisolone. The paper reports TCR Vbeta CDR3 sequencing of roughly 140 peripheral blood samples: around 45 ophthalmopathy, under 80 hyperthyroidism and approximately 17 progressor patients.

Overall study outcomes, separate from this receptor: Ophthalmopathy was separated from stable hyperthyroidism by a 13 V-J signature model, with around 88% sensitivity and just over 81% specificity obtained in cross-validation and 80%/75% obtained in testing. In validation, the model predicted progression to ophthalmopathy with 60% to 71% sensitivity and approximately 78% specificity, a median of 6.5 months before onset. Most expanded thyroid clonotypes (frequency above 0.001) were also detected in blood, a finding suggesting that blood repertoires may reflect thyroid immune responses. Sample size was not statistically predetermined, and blinding of investigators to group allocation was not performed.

Ophthalmopathy patients had moderately to severely active disease, Clinical Activity Score of at least 3, NOSPECS grade of at least 4, and duration under 3 months. Patients with uncontrolled infections, other autoimmune diseases, pregnancy or lactation were excluded. Clinical symptoms, serum thyroxine and TRAb, thyroid ultrasound, and orbital computed tomography formed the basis for the diagnoses. PBMCs were separated from 10 ml of fresh peripheral blood using Ficoll-Paque density gradient centrifugation. Total RNA was extracted with Trizol reagent, and quality was checked on an Agilent 2100 Bioanalyzer. The CDR3 numbers 17 residues from cysteine through phenylalanine. Just the 51-base CDR3 DNA is kept, in frame starting at base 1. The V end gives up 4 bases and the J end 0 bases, leaving 3 bases in the junction not matched to a gene. CDR1 and CDR2 (KGHDR, SFDVKD) derive from the germline V gene.

The TCR beta CDR3 regions were amplified from RNA transcripts. A first-round RT-PCR of the TCR CDR3 used the HTBI primer set with the Qiagen OneStep RT-PCR kit. Libraries were constructed in a second round of multiplex PCR, after which size selection and purification were carried out. Sequencing of the libraries was done on an Illumina HiSeq2000 using paired-end 100 bp reads. Processing in the source paper ran as follows. SOAPnuke was used to process the raw data, with reads discarded if the reads contained adapters or uncalled bases, had a mean Phred below 15, or lacked an exact constant-primer or identifier match. COPE v1.2.5 was used to merge high-quality paired reads, and clonotypes were defined as unique nucleotide sequences. MiTCR v1.1 was used to align clonotypes to the IMGT TRBV, TRBD and TRBJ reference segments. Analysis was restricted to V-J combinations with a frequency above 0.0001, which covered about 99% of repertoires. The TCS score was defined as the ratio of F50 (clonal expansion) to E x V (chaos), calculated using BLOSUM62-based TCRdist between CDR3 peptides within each V-J. Welch's t-statistics and random forest reduced roughly 540 V-J features to 10 to 15, which were used in a naive Bayes classifier (R e1071). The public reads were quality trimmed at Q25 with fastp and then assembled into clones with MiXCR by TCRdb, keeping productive beta chains. Rows are unified per CDR3 protein, each entry keeping the most common DNA and genes. TCRdb, not the authors, supplied the V and J calls. The sample profile shows about 52,000 distinct CDR3 sequences; under 50% of them were found once. The top ten clonotypes cover about 9% of the sample.

The material sequenced was blood. The V and J segments used are TRBV24-1 and TRBJ1-5, with 12 middle bases fitting TRBD1. The sequence derives from a woman in her fifties or sixties with Graves' ophthalmopathy. The CDR3 loop reads CATSDPGQGASNQPQHF. The nucleotide sequence reads as follows: TGTGCCACCAGTGACCCGGGACAGGGGGCTAGCAATCAGCCCCAGCATTTT.